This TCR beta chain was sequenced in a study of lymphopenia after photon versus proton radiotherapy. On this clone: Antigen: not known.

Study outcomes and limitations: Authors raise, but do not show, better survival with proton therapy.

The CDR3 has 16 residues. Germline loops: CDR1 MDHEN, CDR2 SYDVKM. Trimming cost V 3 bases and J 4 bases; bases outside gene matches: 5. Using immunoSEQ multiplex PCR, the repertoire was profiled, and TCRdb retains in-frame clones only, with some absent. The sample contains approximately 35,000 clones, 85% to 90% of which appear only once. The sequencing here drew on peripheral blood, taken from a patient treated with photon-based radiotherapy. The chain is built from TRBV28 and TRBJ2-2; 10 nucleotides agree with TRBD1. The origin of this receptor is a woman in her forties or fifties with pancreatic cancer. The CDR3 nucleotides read TGTGCCAGCAGTTTCTCGGGACAGGGGATCACCGGGGAGCTGTTTTTT. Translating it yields CASSFSGQGITGELFF.